This is a list of T cell receptor beta chains from one sample in a study of blood T cells in healthy people across ages. One entry per CDR3 protein results from TCRdb running MiXCR on the 5' RACE reads. The profile shows around 1,800,000 distinct CDR3 sequences, about two fifths of them singletons. Input material: blood. The source is a human donor in good health. CDR3s include the opening cysteine and the closing phenylalanine or tryptophan. A D gene is named only where the DNA matches it firmly. Not all rows give a size; the values are once, few, many and, for expanded clones, a class.

abundance | j_gene | d_gene | v_gene | CDR3nt | CDR3aa
few | TRBJ1-2 | TRBD1 | TRBV5-5 | TGTGCCAGCAGCAGTAACCCGGACAGGGGGCATAACTATGGCTACACCTTC | CASSSNPDRGHNYGYTF
. | TRBJ2-1 | . | TRBV20-1 | TGCAGTGCTAGAGAAGGTCTGAGCTCCTACAATGAGCAGTTCTTC | CSAREGLSSYNEQFF
. | TRBJ2-1 | TRBD2 | TRBV4-1 | TGCGCCAGCAGTCCCCCCGGGACTAACAACAATGAGCAGTTCTTC | CASSPPGTNNNEQFF
few | TRBJ2-3 | . | TRBV7-7 | TGTGCTAGCAGCTTAGTGAGTGGAGCACAAAATACGCAGTATTTT | CASSLVSGAQNTQYF
. | TRBJ2-1 | TRBD2 | TRBV7-3 | TGTGCCAGCAGCCCTTGGGGGACTAAGGCGGGGAGTGAGCAGTTCTTC | CASSPWGTKAGSEQFF
. | TRBJ1-1 | . | TRBV5-1 | TGCGCCAGCAGCTTGGAGCGGACGTTGAACACTGAAGCTTTCTTT | CASSLERTLNTEAFF
. | TRBJ1-4 | . | TRBV5-1 | TGCGCCAGCAGCTTGGAACCATGTGGGGAAAAACTGTTTTTT | CASSLEPCGEKLFF
. | TRBJ2-2 | . | TRBV13 | TGTGCCAGCAGCCCCGGGTGGAGGGTGAACACCGGGGAGCTGTTTTTT | CASSPGWRVNTGELFF
. | TRBJ1-1 | . | TRBV5-1 | TGCGCCAGCAGCCGGGTGGTTCACACTGAAGCTTTCTTT | CASSRVVHTEAFF
. | TRBJ2-7 | TRBD1 | TRBV5-1 | TGCGCCAGCAGCCGACAGGGTGGATTCTCCGAGCAGTACTTC | CASSRQGGFSEQYF
. | TRBJ2-1 | TRBD1 | TRBV12-3/TRBV12-4 | TGTGCCAGCAGTTTGTTACTAGGGACAGGGGGCGCGGAGATCAATGAGCAGTTCTTC | CASSLLLGTGGAEINEQFF
. | TRBJ2-5 | . | TRBV11-2 | TGTGCCAGCAACCTAGGGGCAGGGGTACAAGAGACCCAGTACTTC | CASNLGAGVQETQYF
few | TRBJ2-1 | . | TRBV7-9 | TGTGCCAGCAGCTTTACAAGGACATACAATGAGCAGTTCTTC | CASSFTRTYNEQFF
. | TRBJ1-3 | . | TRBV20-1 | TGCAGTTATGGACGGAGCTCTGGAAACACCATATATTTT | CSYGRSSGNTIYF
. | TRBJ1-4 | . | TRBV6-6 | TGTGCCAGCAAGGAGGGGGAAAAACTGTTTTTT | CASKEGEKLFF
few | TRBJ1-5 | . | TRBV12-3/TRBV12-4 | TGTGCCAGCCGATTCGGGGGGGTGGCGCCCCAGCATTTT | CASRFGGVAPQHF
. | TRBJ2-7 | TRBD1 | TRBV10-3 | TGTGCCATCAGTGGGGCAGGGGGAACAGTCTACGAGCAGTACTTC | CAISGAGGTVYEQYF
. | TRBJ2-3 | . | TRBV7-2 | TGTGCCAGCAGCTTAGAGGGGCGAGTAGCAGATACGCAGTATTTT | CASSLEGRVADTQYF